What follows are 14 T cell receptor beta chains derived from one specimen sequenced in a study of spatial heterogeneity in lung cancer. TCRdb re-derived calls from the 5' RACE reads in MiXCR, one entry per CDR3 protein. The data show 40,000 or so distinct CDR3 sequences, 4% to 6% seen once. Time point in this sample: sample taken at primary tumor resection. In each case, whole RNA from tumor, nontumor lung or frozen PBMC was sequenced unsorted. Material: PBMCs, obtained at surgery. All receptors derive from a female donor with early-stage non-small cell lung cancer.

The table lists this clonotype with many counts. J is TRBJ2-7 and V is TRBV7-9, with D unresolved. Trimming cost V 1 base and J 5 bases, with 6 bases left between them. Germline V gene lookup returns CDR1 SEHNR and CDR2 FQNEAQ (reference sequence). CDR3 length equals 12 residues. The CDR3 DNA follows: TGTGCCAGCAGCTTAGTGGGTAACGAGCAGTACTTC. Protein: CASSLVGNEQYF.

Notes on this clonotype: The germline gene is not matched at one end of the junction; a read error may be the cause. The genes are TRBV6-2 or TRBV6-3 and TRBJ1-5; D remains ambiguous. Germline V gene sequence: CDR1 MNHEY, CDR2 SVGEGT. This CDR3 has 10 residues. CDR3 sequence reads: CASSKQPQHF. The CDR3 coding sequence is TGTGCCAGCAGCAAACAGCCCCAGCATTTT.

This clonotype was counted between two and nine times. V gene TRBV7-9 combines with J gene TRBJ1-2, with a weak D call TRBD1 (5 bases). The CDR3 sequence is 14 residues long. Per germline, CDR1 SEHNR and CDR2 FQNEAQ (reference sequence). Trimming stripped 5 bases from V and 0 bases from J, with 10 bases between. As DNA, the CDR3 is TGTGCCAGCAGCAGCGCAGGGTCTAACTATGGCTACACCTTC. It yields the protein CASSSAGSNYGYTF. Drawing the rest from reference TRBV7-9 and TRBJ1-2, the complete variable domain is DTGVSQNPRHKITKRGQNVTFRCDPISEHNRLYWYRQTLGQGPEFLTYFQNEAQLEKSRLLSDRFSAERPKGSFSTLEIQRTEQGDSAMYLCASSSAGSNYGYTFGSGTRLTVV.

This chain connects TRBV27 to TRBJ2-4, with D tentatively TRBD2 (6 bases). Trimming stripped 5 bases from V and 1 base from J, with 18 bases between. The CDR3 loop spans 17 amino acids. Germline V gene data show CDR1 as MNHEY and CDR2 as SMNVEV (reference sequence). CDR3 amino acids: CASSPLMAEGAKNIQYF. CDR3 bases: TGTGCCAGCAGTCCCCTCATGGCGGAGGGGGCCAAAAACATTCAGTACTTC.

This clonotype was detected many times. The V and J genes are TRBV12-3 or TRBV12-4 and TRBJ1-3, with D unclear. There are 16 residues in the CDR3. Trimming removed 3 bases at V and 0 bases at J, with 12 bases between. The CDR3 bases are TGTGCCAGCAGTTTGTATGGACGCTACTCTGGAAACACCATATATTTT. This encodes CASSLYGRYSGNTIYF.

This clonotype was seen at least ten times. CDR3 sequence: CASSQGTLTYEQYF. In DNA, the CDR3 is TGCGCCAGCAGCCAAGGGACTCTAACCTACGAGCAGTACTTC. The chain carries TRBV4-3 and TRBJ2-7; tentative D call: TRBD2 (5 bases). CDR1 is LGHNA, CDR2 YSLEER, per germline. V lost 1 base to trimming and J lost 2 bases, with 9 bases between them. The CDR3 has 14 amino acids.

The sample holds many counts of this clonotype. DNA of the CDR3: TGTGCCAGCATCCGAGGGGGCGAAATCTCTGGAAACACCATATATTTT. Translation: CASIRGGEISGNTIYF. The J gene is TRBJ1-3, the V gene TRBV28, with 7 bases fitting TRBD1. Trimming at V came to 7 bases and at J to 0 bases, leaving 9 bases not matched to a gene. The CDR3 consists of 16 residues. Germline V gene lookup returns CDR1 MDHEN and CDR2 SYDVKM.

Many counts were recorded for this clonotype. V is TRBV29-1 and J is TRBJ1-2; 8 bases line up with TRBD1. Germline trimming cut 5 bases from V and 7 bases from J; bases unmatched to any gene: 9. The germline V gene has CDR1 SQVTM and CDR2 ANQGSEA. This CDR3 is built from 13 residues. The DNA of the CDR3 is TGCAGCGTTAAGACAGGGGCGAGGGTTGGCTACACCTTC. Its protein product is CSVKTGARVGYTF.

This clonotype was detected ten times or more. The V and J genes are TRBV5-6 and TRBJ2-5, with D possibly being TRBD1 or TRBD2 (6 bases each). The CDR3 contains 16 residues. V was cut by 1 base and J by 4 bases, with 17 bases left in between. Germline CDR1 and CDR2: SGHDT and YYEEEE. This CDR3 reads CASSLWGAGSRETQYF. DNA for the CDR3: TGTGCCAGCAGCTTGTGGGGGGCAGGGAGTCGAGAGACCCAGTACTTC.

This clonotype was seen ten or more times. The chain is built from TRBV7-2 and TRBJ1-1, with 10 positions matching TRBD1. Trimming at V came to 5 bases and at J to 3 bases, leaving 3 bases not matched to a gene. The germline V gene has CDR1 SGHTA and CDR2 FQGNSA. The CDR3 totals 14 residues. The CDR3 sequence: CASSKDRGDTEAFF. CDR3 bases: TGTGCCAGCAGCAAGGACAGGGGGGACACTGAAGCTTTCTTT.

This clonotype was detected ten times or more. The gene calls are TRBV7-8 and TRBJ2-7; 7 bases are shared with TRBD2. The CDR3 totals 15 residues. With 3 bases clipped from V and 5 bases from J, the junction kept 10 bases outside the gene matches. CDR1 and CDR2 from the germline V gene are SGHVS and FQNEAQ. This CDR3 reads CASSLGGAAFDEQYF. The CDR3 DNA reads TGTGCCAGCAGCTTGGGAGGGGCGGCCTTCGACGAGCAGTACTTC. Full variable domain (rest looked up from reference TRBV7-8 and TRBJ2-7): GAGVSQSPRYKVAKRGQDVALRCDPISGHVSLFWYQQALGQGPEFLTYFQNEAQLDKSGLPSDRFFAERPEGSVSTLKIQRTQQEDSAVYLCASSLGGAAFDEQYFGPGTRLTVT.

This clonotype has a count of ten or more. The gene calls are TRBV6-2 or TRBV6-3 and TRBJ1-1; D ambiguous. The CDR3 spans 11 residues. Germline assignment: CDR1 MNHEY and CDR2 SVGEGT. The ends were cut back, 6 bases at V and 6 bases at J, with 8 bases in the middle. The CDR3 loop reads CASRDEAEAFF. The DNA of the CDR3 is TGTGCCAGCAGGGACGAAGCTGAAGCTTTCTTT.

This clonotype has only a few counts. The junction does not match germline at one end; this may be a read error. V usage is TRBV10-3 and J usage is TRBJ1-1, with 10 nucleotides matching TRBD1. The V gene's germline CDR1 is ENHRY and CDR2 SYGVKD. The length of the CDR3 is 15 residues. The DNA for the CDR3 is TGTGCCATCGGCACCGGGACAGGGGAGCGGACTGAACCTTTCTTT. Its protein is CAIGTGTGERTEPFF.

This clonotype was observed a few times. V and J are TRBV12-3 or TRBV12-4 and TRBJ2-7; TRBD1 or TRBD2 may be the D gene (6 bases each). The CDR3 has 14 residues. V shed 1 base and J shed 5 bases, with 12 bases lying between them. The CDR3 spells CASSLGGGSDEQYF. The CDR3 DNA is TGTGCCAGCAGTTTAGGAGGGGGGAGCGACGAGCAGTACTTC.